This entry lists 29 T cell receptor beta chains sequenced from one sample in a study of blood T cell repertoires in COVID-19. Clones were read by immunoSEQ multiplex PCR, and TCRdb kept only the in-frame ones, dropping some. The repertoire includes 80,000 to 100,000 clones, 81% of them detected once, and about 4.3% sits in the top ten. Sequences were obtained from peripheral blood. These TCRs come from a man aged 60-69 years with acute or convalescent COVID-19.

The chain recombines TRBV27 with TRBJ1-1, with D tentatively TRBD1 (6 bases). CDR1 and CDR2 (germline): MNHEY, SMNVEV (reference sequence). CDR3 length: 14 amino acids. V lost 6 bases and J lost 4, with 15 bases in between. CDR3 in DNA: TGTGCCAGCAGGTTACAGGGCCCTCTCACTGAAGCTTTCTTT. Its translation is CASRLQGPLTEAFF.

This clone has just one count. V is TRBV6-2 or TRBV6-3 and J is TRBJ2-1, with 10 positions matching TRBD1. The CDR3 is 16 amino acids. Germline loops: CDR1 MNHEY, CDR2 SVGEGT. V was pared by 4 bases and J by 3 bases, with 6 bases of the junction left unmatched. CDR3 loop: CASSLPRTGGYNEQFF. Written as DNA, the CDR3 is TGTGCCAGCAGTTTACCCCGGACAGGGGGCTACAATGAGCAGTTCTTC.

The chain links TRBV5-6 to TRBJ1-2; D unresolved. CDR1 is SGHDT, CDR2 YYEEEE, per germline. Trimming shortened V by 4 bases and J by 0 bases, and 13 bases separated the two germline ends. CDR3 size: 15 residues. The CDR3 spells CASSRLTNSNYGYTF. CDR3 DNA: TGTGCCAGCAGCCGTTTGACAAATTCTAACTATGGCTACACCTTC.

Details on this clone: Compared with germline, one end of the junction differs, possibly owing to a read error. The V gene is TRBV19, the J gene TRBJ2-5; the match to TRBD2 covers 8 bases. From germline, CDR1 is LNHDA and CDR2 SQIVND (reference sequence). The CDR3 loop spans 15 amino acids. The CDR3 DNA is TGTGCCAGCAGTAGGACTAGCTCGAGTGGGGAGACCCAGTACTTC. Protein product: CASSRTSSSGETQYF.

This clone was observed a few times. The chain recombines TRBV7-3 with TRBJ1-1; D not resolved. The CDR3 sequence is 13 residues long. V was trimmed by 1 base and J by 0 bases, leaving 3 bases between them. Germline lookup yields CDR1 SGHTA and CDR2 FQGTGA. The DNA for the CDR3 is TGTGCCAGCAGCTTAATATTGAACACTGAAGCTTTCTTT. Its translation is CASSLILNTEAFF. Variable domain in full (rest from reference TRBV7-3 and TRBJ1-1): GAGVSQTPSNKVTEKGKYVELRCDPISGHTALYWYRQSLGQGPEFLIYFQGTGAADDSGLPNDRFFAVRPEGSVSTLKIQRTERGDSAVYLCASSLILNTEAFFGQGTRLTVV.

V usage is TRBV7-6 and J usage is TRBJ2-1, with 7 bases that match TRBD1. The CDR3 totals 15 residues. The V gene end was trimmed by 5 bases and the J gene end by 9 bases; junction bases not matched to a gene: 13. CDR1 SGHVS and CDR2 FNYEAQ come from the germline V gene. CDR3 nucleotide sequence: TGTGCCAGCAGCATAAGACAGGGACCCTTTGTTGAGCAGTTCTTC. It is translated as CASSIRQGPFVEQFF.

The chain joins TRBV27 to TRBJ2-1; 7 bases map to TRBD2. The CDR3 contains 15 residues. In germline, CDR1 is MNHEY, CDR2 SMNVEV (reference sequence). With V trimmed by 4 bases and J by 3 bases, 6 bases remained unmatched. The CDR3 here is CASSSTSLGYNEQFF. The CDR3 bases are TGTGCCAGCAGTTCGACTAGCTTGGGCTACAATGAGCAGTTCTTC.

The V gene is TRBV10-2, the J gene TRBJ2-1, with D tentatively TRBD2 (6 bases). This CDR3 spans 20 amino acids. V lost 6 bases and J lost 8, with 35 bases in between. CDR1 is WSHSY and CDR2 is SAAADI in the germline V gene. CDR3 residues: CASRERYPSGQPNFVYEQFF. CDR3 DNA sequence: TGCGCCAGCAGGGAACGATATCCAAGCGGGCAACCCAACTTTGTCTATGAGCAGTTCTTC.

The V call is TRBV14, the J call TRBJ2-5, with D possibly TRBD2 on 5 matching bases. Trimming removed 1 base at V and 5 bases at J, with 17 bases between. Germline lookup yields CDR1 SGHDN and CDR2 FVKESK. There are 16 residues in the CDR3. DNA for the CDR3: TGTGCCAGCAGCCAAGGGGAGCCCCCGGGTCGGGAGACCCAGTACTTC. Encoded protein: CASSQGEPPGRETQYF.

The rearrangement joins TRBV15 to TRBJ1-2, with D perhaps matching TRBD1 (6 bases). Germline V gives CDR1 LNHNV, CDR2 YYDKDF (reference sequence). The CDR3 consists of 15 residues. Trimming took off 0 bases at V and 8 bases at J, with 16 bases between the two ends. CDR3 region: CATSRDRLRGGGYTF. In DNA, the CDR3 is TGTGCCACCAGCAGAGACCGGTTAAGGGGGGGCGGCTACACCTTC.

This chain connects TRBV27 to TRBJ1-2; TRBD1 agrees at 7 bases. Trimming took 8 bases from V and 5 from J; bases not matched to a gene: 8. This CDR3 contains 13 residues. From germline, CDR1 is MNHEY and CDR2 SMNVEV (reference sequence). Written as DNA, the CDR3 is TGTGCCAGCGGTAACAGGGGCCGATATGGCTACACCTTC. Protein sequence: CASGNRGRYGYTF.

The chain is built from TRBV4-1 and TRBJ2-7; TRBD2 agrees at 7 bases. The V segment lost 0 bases and the J segment 2 bases; nucleotides outside the gene matches: 10. CDR1 and CDR2 (germline): MGHRA, YSYEKL. This CDR3 region has 17 residues. The DNA for the CDR3 is TGCGCCAGCAGCCAAGATTATCGCCTAGCGGAAACCTACGAGCAGTACTTC. Its translation is CASSQDYRLAETYEQYF.

The chain links TRBV19 to TRBJ1-2; the D is unclear. The CDR3 covers 14 residues. With 7 bases removed from V and 2 bases from J, the gap between germline ends came to 14 bases. Germline CDR1 and CDR2: LNHDA and SQIVND (reference sequence). The CDR3 is CASTKDGGNYGYTF. The DNA for the CDR3 is TGTGCCAGTACCAAGGACGGAGGGAACTATGGCTACACCTTC.

J is TRBJ2-1 and V is TRBV6-2 or TRBV6-3, with 8 bases aligning to TRBD2. The CDR3 consists of 15 residues. V shed 2 bases, J shed 7 bases, and the junction held 7 bases outside the gene matches. Germline CDR1 reads MNHEY; CDR2 reads SVGEGT. DNA of the CDR3: TGTGCCAGCAGTTACGCGGGGGGCTTCGTAAATGAGCAGTTCTTC. Protein product: CASSYAGGFVNEQFF.

This clone was counted only a few times. The CDR3 sequence: CSVGGGLQPQETQYF. Written as DNA, the CDR3 is TGCAGCGTTGGGGGGGGGCTTCAGCCACAAGAGACCCAGTACTTC. The V gene is TRBV29-1, the J gene TRBJ2-5, with D tentatively TRBD2 (7 bases). This CDR3 is built from 15 residues. Per the germline V gene, CDR1 is SQVTM and CDR2 is ANQGSEA. Deletions cut 4 bases from V and 2 bases from J, with 17 bases between.

The chain joins TRBV28 to TRBJ1-5; 8 bases line up with TRBD1. Germline lookup yields CDR1 MDHEN and CDR2 SYDVKM. With V trimmed by 3 bases and J by 9 bases, 7 bases remained unmatched. The CDR3 is 14 residues long. The CDR3 DNA sequence: TGTGCCAGCAGTTTTCGGACAGGGAGACCGCCCCAGCATTTT. Translated: CASSFRTGRPPQHF.

This clone was seen once. The chain couples TRBV28 to TRBJ2-1; 11 bases are shared with TRBD2. Per the germline V gene, CDR1 is MDHEN and CDR2 is SYDVKM. This CDR3 contains 16 residues. Germline trimming cut 6 bases from V and 9 bases from J; bases unmatched to any gene: 13. CDR3 loop: CASSPPLAGVPSEQFF. Here the CDR3 DNA reads TGTGCCAGCAGCCCCCCACTAGCGGGAGTCCCTAGTGAGCAGTTCTTC.

Worth noting for this clone: Other DNA sequences in this specimen translate into the identical CDR3. The V call is TRBV27, the J call TRBJ2-7; D is unresolved. Looked up from germline, CDR1 is MNHEY and CDR2 is SMNVEV (reference sequence). CDR3 length: 13 amino acids. V was trimmed by 3 bases and J by 3 bases, leaving 9 bases between them. Here the CDR3 reads CASSLLSSYEQYF. Written as DNA, the CDR3 is TGTGCCAGCAGTTTGCTTTCCAGCTACGAGCAGTACTTC.

This sequence joins TRBV10-2 and TRBJ2-4, with 10 positions matching TRBD2. This CDR3 has 15 amino acids. Germline V gene sequence: CDR1 WSHSY, CDR2 SAAADI. Trimming removed 8 bases from V and 0 bases from J; junction bases left unmatched: 4. In DNA, the CDR3 is TGCGCCAGCCGGACTAGCGGAACAGCCAAAAACATTCAGTACTTC. It translates to CASRTSGTAKNIQYF.

The CDR3 reads CASSLDLARVETQYF. In DNA form, the CDR3 reads TGTGCCAGCAGCTTAGATCTTGCCAGGGTAGAGACCCAGTACTTC. The genes are TRBV11-2 and TRBJ2-5; the D gene is possibly TRBD1 (5 bases). Germline V CDR1 and CDR2: SGHAT, FQNNGV. Deletions cut 0 bases from V and 4 bases from J, with 12 bases between. The CDR3 totals 15 residues.

A few counts support this clone. The chain carries TRBV5-6 and TRBJ1-5, with 9 bases lining up with TRBD1. Germline V gene lookup returns CDR1 SGHDT and CDR2 YYEEEE. Trimming cost V 0 bases and J 0 bases; bases outside gene matches: 1. CDR3 length: 16 amino acids. The CDR3 DNA follows: TGTGCCAGCAGCTTGGGGACAGGGGTTAGCAATCAGCCCCAGCATTTT. Its protein product is CASSLGTGVSNQPQHF.

The chain couples TRBV9 to TRBJ2-5; D may be TRBD2 (8 bases). This CDR3 has 16 residues. Trimming left V 0 bases short and J 2 bases short, with 14 bases between. CDR1 is SGDLS, CDR2 YYNGEE, per germline. The CDR3 DNA sequence: TGTGCCAGCAGCGTAGCCGGGGGGGGACAGCAAGAGACCCAGTACTTC. Translating gives CASSVAGGGQQETQYF.

This chain joins TRBV5-1 and TRBJ1-4; D might be TRBD1 (5 bases). CDR1 and CDR2 (germline): SGHRS, YFSETQ. The CDR3 contains 15 residues. Trimming cost V 3 bases and J 7 bases, with 16 bases left between them. The CDR3 region has the DNA TGCGCCAGCAGCTCGGGACGGGGGTTGGCTGAAAAACTGTTTTTT. Translated, it gives CASSSGRGLAEKLFF. Variable domain in full (rest from reference TRBV5-1 and TRBJ1-4): KAGVTQTPRYLIKTRGQQVTLSCSPISGHRSVSWYQQTPGQGLQFLFEYFSETQRNKGNFPGRFSGRQFSNSRSEMNVSTLELGDSALYLCASSSGRGLAEKLFFGSGTQLSVL.

V is TRBV9 and J is TRBJ2-3; 11 bases are shared with TRBD2. Germline assignment: CDR1 SGDLS and CDR2 YYNGEE. The CDR3 covers 16 residues. V shed 3 bases and J 2 bases; nucleotides not matched to a gene: 5. Here the CDR3 DNA reads TGTGCCAGCAGCGCGGGACTAGCGGCGCCCACAGATACGCAGTATTTT. Protein sequence: CASSAGLAAPTDTQYF.

This chain joins TRBV2 and TRBJ1-3; 12 positions match TRBD1. V lost 6 bases, J lost 3 bases, and 9 bases stayed unmatched. The CDR3 loop spans 17 amino acids. Germline CDR1 reads SNHLY; CDR2 reads FYNNEI. CDR3 sequence: CASRRDRGLGYGNTIYF. CDR3 bases: TGTGCCAGCAGACGGGACAGGGGGCTTGGTTATGGAAACACCATATATTTT.

The chain has TRBV3-1 (or the pseudogene TRBV3-2) and TRBJ2-1; D might be TRBD2 (5 bases). V was shortened by 6 bases and J by 8 bases, with 17 bases between the two germline ends. The CDR3 extends over 14 amino acids. CDR1 and CDR2 (germline): LGHDT, YNNKEL (reference sequence). CDR3 in amino acids: CASSRKGGSDEQFF. Written as DNA, the CDR3 is TGTGCCAGCAGTCGAAAAGGAGGCAGTGATGAGCAGTTCTTC.

The chain employs TRBV9 and TRBJ1-2; 10 bases match TRBD1. The V gene's germline CDR1 is SGDLS and CDR2 YYNGEE. V shed 5 bases and J 2 bases; nucleotides not matched to a gene: 9. The CDR3 has 16 amino acids. The CDR3 region has the DNA TGTGCCAGCAGTCAACGGGACAGGGGATCGAACTATGGCTACACCTTC. Translated, it gives CASSQRDRGSNYGYTF. Filled out from reference TRBV9 and TRBJ1-2, the complete variable domain reads DSGVTQTPKHLITATGQRVTLRCSPRSGDLSVYWYQQSLDQGLQFLIQYYNGEERAKGNILERFSAQQFPDLHSELNLSSLELGDSALYFCASSQRDRGSNYGYTFGSGTRLTVV.

This clone was observed a handful of times. J is TRBJ2-2 and V is TRBV7-9, with a possible D match to TRBD1 (5 bases). Germline V gene lookup returns CDR1 SEHNR and CDR2 FQNEAQ (reference sequence). The length of the CDR3 is 14 residues. Trimming took 4 bases from V and 4 from J, leaving 10 bases between them. The CDR3 loop is CASSSRQGTGELFF. Written as DNA, the CDR3 is TGTGCCAGCAGCTCAAGGCAGGGCACCGGGGAGCTGTTTTTT.

The gene calls are TRBV29-1 and TRBJ2-7; 7 bases line up with TRBD1. Looked up from germline, CDR1 is SQVTM and CDR2 is ANQGSEA. Germline trimming cut 7 bases from V and 0 bases from J; bases unmatched to any gene: 9. The CDR3 is 14 amino acids. The CDR3 bases are TGCAGCGCTAGGACAGGAGAGGCCTCCTACGAGCAGTACTTC. Its translation is CSARTGEASYEQYF.